Listed here are 8 T cell receptor beta chains from one sample, sequenced in a study of blood T cell repertoires in COVID-19. Using immunoSEQ multiplex PCR, the repertoire was profiled, and TCRdb retains in-frame clones only, with some absent. The table records 130,000 to 150,000 clones, 70% to 90% of them present only once. What was sequenced was peripheral blood. The receptors derive from a man aged 55 to 70 with active or convalescent COVID-19.

This clone was counted many times. This sequence joins TRBV18 and TRBJ2-2; tentative D call: TRBD2 (5 bases). Per the germline V gene, CDR1 is KGHSH and CDR2 is LQKENI. V was shortened by 2 bases and J by 6 bases, with 13 bases between the two germline ends. The CDR3 has 15 amino acids. CDR3 in DNA: TGTGCCAGCTCACCAAAAGAGTCGGGATCCGGGGAGCTGTTTTTT. Its protein is CASSPKESGSGELFF.

V gene TRBV10-3 combines with J gene TRBJ1-4, with D tentatively TRBD1 (6 bases). This CDR3 spans 14 amino acids. The V and J ends lost 3 bases and 5 bases respectively, with 10 bases between them. Germline assignment: CDR1 ENHRY and CDR2 SYGVKD. CDR3: CAISDGTQNEKLFF. The CDR3 DNA sequence: TGTGCCATCAGTGACGGGACACAGAATGAAAAACTGTTTTTT.

The chain combines TRBV29-1 with TRBJ1-2, with 9 bases lining up with TRBD1. V lost 6 bases, J lost 7 bases, and 6 bases stayed unmatched. The CDR3 length is 12 residues. In germline, CDR1 is SQVTM, CDR2 ANQGSEA. Here the CDR3 reads CSVTGTGIGYTF. For the CDR3, the DNA is TGCAGCGTCACCGGGACAGGGATTGGCTACACCTTC.

The V gene is TRBV4-3, the J gene TRBJ2-1, with no clear D. This CDR3 comprises 16 residues. Trimming took 0 bases from V and 2 from J, leaving 11 bases between them. Germline V gene data show CDR1 as LGHNA and CDR2 as YSLEER. CDR3 protein: CASSQEAKIPYNEQFF. DNA of the CDR3: TGCGCCAGCAGCCAAGAAGCTAAGATACCCTACAATGAGCAGTTCTTC.

This clone was counted a single time. The J gene is TRBJ2-1, the V gene TRBV11-3; D ambiguous. CDR1 and CDR2 from the germline V gene are SGHNT and YENEEA. This CDR3 contains 15 residues. Deletions cut 1 base from V and 2 bases from J, with 9 bases between. The CDR3 DNA follows: TGTGCCAGCAGCTTAGTCCTGAGCACCTACAATGAGCAGTTCTTC. Translated: CASSLVLSTYNEQFF.

The rearrangement uses TRBV28 and TRBJ1-1; D might be TRBD1 (5 bases). The V end lost 2 bases, the J end lost 3 bases, and 13 bases lay between the germline ends. CDR1 MDHEN and CDR2 SYDVKM come from the germline V gene. This CDR3 is built from 15 residues. The CDR3 spells CASSLGQGGYTEAFF. The CDR3 bases are TGTGCCAGCAGTTTAGGGCAGGGAGGCTACACTGAAGCTTTCTTT.

The chain joins TRBV9 to TRBJ2-1, with 8 bases that match TRBD1. Germline V gene data show CDR1 as SGDLS and CDR2 as YYNGEE. The CDR3 spans 15 residues. V shed 0 bases and J 4 bases; nucleotides not matched to a gene: 3. CDR3 bases: TGTGCCAGCAGCGTAGGACAGGGGCAATACAATGAGCAGTTCTTC. Residues: CASSVGQGQYNEQFF.

The V call is TRBV6-5, the J call TRBJ2-1; D might be TRBD1 (5 bases). Germline V lookup: CDR1 MNHEY, CDR2 SVGAGI. V lost 6 bases and J 6 bases, leaving 12 bases between the germline ends. The CDR3 is made up of 13 amino acids. The CDR3 spells CASRPNTGNEQFF. The CDR3 nucleotides read TGTGCCAGCAGACCCAATACAGGCAATGAGCAGTTCTTC.